The source of this T cell receptor (beta chain) is a study of lymphopenia after photon versus proton radiotherapy. V was pared by 4 bases and J by 0 bases, with 10 bases between. The germline CDR1 and CDR2 sequences are SGDLS and YYNGEE. This CDR3 is 14 amino acids long. Clones were read by immunoSEQ multiplex PCR, and TCRdb kept only the in-frame ones, dropping some. The data contain around 59,000 clones, around 85% of them seen just once; the ten biggest clones take up around 2.2%. Worth noting for this clone: What it binds is unknown.

Points from the study as a whole: After the lymphocyte nadir, photon-treated repertoires showed oligoclonal expansion, especially of CD8+ Temra cells. Proton therapy kept repertoires fairly stable, unlike photons, which gained effector/memory cells.

This receptor was identified in a man in his sixties with pancreatic cancer. V usage is TRBV9 and J usage is TRBJ2-5; D is unclear. The specimen was peripheral blood, collected from a patient treated with proton-based radiotherapy. CDR3 coding DNA: TGTGCCAGCAGCTTGGACCCTTACCAAGAGACCCAGTACTTC. Translating it yields CASSLDPYQETQYF.